Sequencing of this T cell receptor beta chain was carried out in a study of blood T cell repertoires in COVID-19. TCRdb keeps only in-frame clones here, not all; method: immunoSEQ multiplex PCR. The sample has approximately 300,000 clones; about nine tenths are singletons. A few counts support this clone. Per germline, CDR1 MNHEY and CDR2 SVGAGI. CDR3 length equals 15 residues. Trimming at V came to 6 bases and at J to 0 bases, leaving 4 bases not matched to a gene. The sample consisted of PBMCs or T cells enriched from blood (not recorded which). This chain uses TRBV6-5 with TRBJ2-7, with TRBD2 matching over 11 bases. The clonotype originates from a man aged 55 to 70 who had recovered from COVID-19. The CDR3 protein is CASRLLAGASYEQYF. For the CDR3, the DNA is TGTGCCAGCAGGCTACTAGCGGGGGCCTCCTACGAGCAGTACTTC.